The entry below describes one TCR beta chain. Its antigen is unidentified. Naivety among CD8 cells was defined by CD45RO negativity and positive CCR7 selection, thereby excluding terminally differentiated effector memory CD45RA+ cells. The study drew its donors from healthy HIV-negative adults without recent acute infections or vaccinations. All participating donors were Caucasian adults from Nashville, Tennessee. This specimen belongs to a study of shared clonotypes between healthy human individuals. Findings of the study overall: Sharing of clonotypes among donors was expected to vary with sequencing depth.

V dropped 4 bases and J dropped 3 bases, with 7 bases sitting between them. The length of the CDR3 is 12 residues. The germline V gene has CDR1 KGHSH and CDR2 LQKENI. TCRdb's table, derived via immunoSEQ multiplex PCR, lists solely in-frame clones and lacks some. This sample has about 800,000 clones, with about 97% found just once. This clonotype originated in a man aged 25-45 years in good health. The sequenced sample consisted of naive CD8+ T cells sorted from blood. The chain combines TRBV18 with TRBJ2-7; D remains ambiguous. The CDR3 sequence is CASSQENYEQYF. DNA for the CDR3: TGTGCCAGCTCACAGGAAAACTACGAGCAGTACTTC. The variable domain in full, completed from reference TRBV18 and TRBJ2-7, reads NAGVMQNPRHLVRRRGQEARLRCSPMKGHSHVYWYRQLPEEGLKFMVYLQKENIIDESGMPKERFSAEFPKEGPSILRIQQVVRGDSAAYFCASSQENYEQYFGPGTRLTVT.